This T cell receptor beta chain stems from a study of T cells after yellow fever vaccination. The overall study: SMART-Seq v4 Ultra Low Input prepared the low-cell-number fractions. Whole-study results and caveats: Most clones from primary vaccination were detected again post-booster (roughly 96% CD4, around 90% CD8). Weaker, the secondary response peaked sooner, at day 5 versus 15.

From germline, CDR1 is MNHEY and CDR2 SMNVEV (reference sequence). V trimming: 2 bases; J trimming: 15 bases; junction bases outside the gene matches: 13. The CDR3 sequence is 16 residues long. This clonotype has more than one count but fewer than ten. Its antigen remains unknown. The TCR cDNA carried a universal primer site and UMIs from 5'RACE template switching. TCRdb re-derived calls from the 5' RACE reads in MiXCR, one entry per CDR3 protein. The sample contains hundreds of thousands of distinct CDR3 sequences, around 12% of which appear only once. The chain employs TRBV27 and TRBJ2-1; 13 bases are a match to TRBD2. The TCR comes from a man younger than 45 who received the YFV17D yellow fever vaccine. Sequenced material: PBMCs, taken on the day of the yellow fever booster vaccination. CDR3 DNA sequence: TGTGCCAGCAGTTTACGGGGGGACCTACTAGCGGGAGGGCGGTTCTTC. It yields the protein CASSLRGDLLAGGRFF.